These T cell receptor beta chains were read from a single sample in a study of early stage breast cancer tumors. Measured with immunoSEQ multiplex PCR; TCRdb has only the in-frame clones, and not every one. The profile covers tens of thousands of clones, with about nine tenths appearing a single time and more than 4% taken by the ten largest. The sample taken for sequencing was blood. All receptors come from a person aged 65-85 years with breast cancer. CDR3s include the opening cysteine and the closing phenylalanine or tryptophan. Each record gives: clone size, V gene, D gene, J gene, CDR3 protein, CDR3 DNA. The D gene is left open where the match is weak. Not every row has a clone size; where given, it reads once, few, many or a size class.

>.|TRBV6-6|.|TRBJ1-2
CASTGRVDYGYTF
TGTGCCAGCACGGGGAGGGTAGACTATGGCTACACCTTC
>.|TRBV7-8|.|TRBJ2-3
CASSRAPSYTDTQYF
TGTGCCAGCAGCCGCGCGCCAAGTTACACAGATACGCAGTATTTT
>.|TRBV30|.|TRBJ1-6
CAWIAGNNSPLHF
TGTGCCTGGATTGCAGGGAATAATTCACCCCTCCACTTT
>once|TRBV18|TRBD1|TRBJ2-1
CASSPLDRGQGEQFF
TGTGCCAGCTCACCACTGGACAGGGGGCAGGGTGAGCAGTTCTTC
>.|TRBV2|.|TRBJ1-6
CASNPTDSTKSPLHF
TGTGCCAGCAACCCTACAGACAGTACGAAGTCACCCCTCCACTTT
>.|TRBV7-2|.|TRBJ1-2
CASSLSQGREGYTF
TGTGCCAGCAGCTTATCACAGGGAAGGGAGGGCTACACCTTC
>.|TRBV6-5|TRBD1|TRBJ2-7
CASSYGATGAGEQYF
TGTGCCAGCAGTTACGGGGCGACAGGGGCTGGCGAGCAGTACTTC
>.|TRBV5-6|.|TRBJ1-2
CASSFAGFPDGYTF
TGTGCCAGCAGCTTTGCTGGCTTCCCTGATGGCTACACCTTC
>.|TRBV19|.|TRBJ2-5
CASSGGRGWETQYF
TGTGCCAGTAGCGGGGGGCGCGGATGGGAGACCCAGTACTTC
>once|TRBV30|.|TRBJ1-1
CAWSAGARVLEAFF
TGTGCCTGGAGTGCTGGGGCAAGGGTTCTTGAAGCTTTCTTT
>.|TRBV28|TRBD2|TRBJ2-1
CASSLFQGRSSGRADEQFF
TGTGCCAGCAGTTTATTCCAGGGAAGGTCTAGCGGGAGAGCGGATGAGCAGTTCTTC
>.|TRBV19|TRBD2|TRBJ2-5
CASSILAGGRETQYF
TGTGCCAGTAGTATACTAGCGGGAGGACGAGAGACCCAGTACTTC
>.|TRBV9|TRBD1|TRBJ1-2
CASSVEVQGANYGYTF
TGTGCCAGCAGCGTAGAAGTACAGGGGGCTAACTATGGCTACACCTTC
>.|TRBV6-1|.|TRBJ2-3
CASIQGWADTQYF
TGTGCCAGCATCCAGGGGTGGGCAGATACGCAGTATTTT
>.|TRBV19|.|TRBJ2-2
CASSPLANTGELFF
TGTGCCAGTAGCCCGCTAGCGAACACCGGGGAGCTGTTTTTT
>.|TRBV2|TRBD1|TRBJ1-1
CAGSTGYQAFF
TGTGCCGGATCGACAGGGTACCAAGCTTTCTTT
>.|TRBV21-1|.|TRBJ1-2
CASSKDEGANGYTF
TGTGCCAGCAGCAAAGATGAGGGGGCCAATGGCTACACCTTC
>few|TRBV10-1|.|TRBJ1-2
CAMMRVNYGYTF
TGCGCCATGATGAGAGTCAACTATGGCTACACCTTC
>.|TRBV9|.|TRBJ1-6
CASSVAGQRYSPLHF
TGTGCCAGCAGCGTAGCTGGACAGCGATATTCACCCCTCCACTTT
>medium-sized|TRBV6-1|TRBD1|TRBJ1-5
CASSERTGGNQPQHF
TGTGCCAGCAGTGAACGGACAGGGGGGAATCAGCCCCAGCATTTT
>.|TRBV6-5|TRBD1|TRBJ1-2
CASSYNYRTGRRSYTF
TGTGCCAGCAGTTACAACTATCGGACAGGGCGTCGAAGCTACACCTTC
>.|TRBV28|TRBD1|TRBJ1-2
CASSSPWGDRGQGYTF
TGTGCCAGCAGTTCCCCTTGGGGGGACAGGGGGCAAGGCTACACCTTC
>.|TRBV28|.|TRBJ1-5
CASSLTRGYQPQHF
TGTGCCAGCAGTTTGACTAGGGGTTATCAGCCCCAGCATTTT
>.|TRBV7-2|.|TRBJ1-2
CASSPGRVNYGYTF
TGTGCCAGCAGCCCCGGGCGGGTAAACTATGGCTACACCTTC
>few|TRBV6-1|.|TRBJ1-6
CASSPTWGETPLHF
TGTGCCAGCAGCCCCACCTGGGGCGAAACACCCCTCCACTTT
>.|TRBV28|.|TRBJ1-1
CASSPHRWNTEAFF
TGTGCCAGCAGTCCTCACCGGTGGAACACTGAAGCTTTCTTT
>.|TRBV18|.|TRBJ1-1
CATQTGSDTEAFF
TGTGCCACCCAAACAGGGTCGGACACTGAAGCTTTCTTT
>.|TRBV18|TRBD1|TRBJ1-6
CASSPSGVGQGLSPLHF
TGTGCCAGCTCACCATCCGGAGTGGGACAGGGGCTTTCACCCCTCCACTTT